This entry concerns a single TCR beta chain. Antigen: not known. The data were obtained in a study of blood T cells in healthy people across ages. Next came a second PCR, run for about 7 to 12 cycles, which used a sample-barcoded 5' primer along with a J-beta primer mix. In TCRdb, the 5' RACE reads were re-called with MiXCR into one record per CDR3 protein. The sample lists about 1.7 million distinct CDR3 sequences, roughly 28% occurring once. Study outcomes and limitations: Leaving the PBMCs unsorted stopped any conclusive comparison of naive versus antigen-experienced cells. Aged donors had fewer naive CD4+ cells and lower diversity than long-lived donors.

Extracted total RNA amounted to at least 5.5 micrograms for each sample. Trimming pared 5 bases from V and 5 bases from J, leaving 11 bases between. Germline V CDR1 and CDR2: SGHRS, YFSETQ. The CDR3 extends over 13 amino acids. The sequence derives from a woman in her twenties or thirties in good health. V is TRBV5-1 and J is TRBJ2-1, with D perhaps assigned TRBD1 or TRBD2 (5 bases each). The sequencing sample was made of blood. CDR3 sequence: CASRTGRDNEQFF. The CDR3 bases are TGCGCCAGCAGAACGGGGCGAGACAATGAGCAGTTCTTC.